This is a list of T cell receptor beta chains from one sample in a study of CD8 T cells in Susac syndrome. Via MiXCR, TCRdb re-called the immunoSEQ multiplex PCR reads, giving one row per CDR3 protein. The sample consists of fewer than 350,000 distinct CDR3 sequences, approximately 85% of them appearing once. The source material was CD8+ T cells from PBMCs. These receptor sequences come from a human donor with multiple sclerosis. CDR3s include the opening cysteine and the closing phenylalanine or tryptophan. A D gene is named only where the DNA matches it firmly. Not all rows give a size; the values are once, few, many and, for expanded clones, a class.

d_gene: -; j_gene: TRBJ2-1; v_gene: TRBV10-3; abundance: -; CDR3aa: CAISVGGSVRTYNEQFF; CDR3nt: TGTGCCATCAGTGTGGGAGGTAGCGTAAGAACCTACAATGAGCAGTTCTTC
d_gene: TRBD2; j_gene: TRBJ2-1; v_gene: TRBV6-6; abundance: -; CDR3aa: CASSWDRRAGEEQFF; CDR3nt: TGTGCCAGCAGTTGGGACCGCCGGGCGGGGGAAGAGCAGTTCTTC
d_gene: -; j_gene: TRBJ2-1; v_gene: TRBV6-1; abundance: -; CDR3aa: CASSPLRAGTSYNEQFF; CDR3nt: TGTGCCAGCAGCCCCCTTCGGGCGGGAACCTCCTACAATGAGCAGTTCTTC
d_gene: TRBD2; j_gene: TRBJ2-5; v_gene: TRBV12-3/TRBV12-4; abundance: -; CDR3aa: CASSLATGGPQETQYF; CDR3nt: TGTGCCAGCAGTTTAGCGACGGGAGGGCCTCAGGAGACCCAGTACTTC
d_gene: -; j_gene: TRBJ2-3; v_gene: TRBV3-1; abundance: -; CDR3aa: CASSQDLGTAADTQYF; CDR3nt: TGTGCCAGCAGCCAAGACCTTGGGACCGCGGCAGATACGCAGTATTTT
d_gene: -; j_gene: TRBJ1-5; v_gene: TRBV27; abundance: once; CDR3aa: CASSLALDQPQHF; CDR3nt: TGTGCCAGCAGTTTGGCTCTCGACCAGCCCCAGCATTTT
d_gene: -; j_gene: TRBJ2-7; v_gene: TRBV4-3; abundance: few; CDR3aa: CASSQDEAAGVYEQYF; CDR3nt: TGCGCCAGCAGCCAAGATGAGGCGGCGGGTGTTTACGAGCAGTACTTC
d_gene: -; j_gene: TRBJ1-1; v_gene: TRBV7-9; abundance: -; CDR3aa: CASSATEGTEAFF; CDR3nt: TGTGCCAGCAGCGCTACGGAAGGCACTGAAGCTTTCTTT
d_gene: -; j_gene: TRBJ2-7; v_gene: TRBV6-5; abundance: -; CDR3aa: CASSYFGSTFAYEQYF; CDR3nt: TGTGCCAGCAGTTACTTCGGTTCGACCTTCGCCTACGAGCAGTACTTC
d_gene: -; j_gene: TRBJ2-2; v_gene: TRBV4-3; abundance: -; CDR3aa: CASSHENTGELFF; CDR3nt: TGCGCCAGCAGCCACGAAAACACCGGGGAGCTGTTTTTT
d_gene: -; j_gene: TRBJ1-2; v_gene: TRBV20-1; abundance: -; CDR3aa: CSARPWRGEGYTF; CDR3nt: TGCAGTGCTAGACCCTGGAGGGGAGAGGGCTACACCTTC
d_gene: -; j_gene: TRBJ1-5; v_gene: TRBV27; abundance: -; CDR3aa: CASSPTGYGQPQHF; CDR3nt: TGTGCCAGCAGCCCTACAGGGTATGGTCAGCCCCAGCATTTT
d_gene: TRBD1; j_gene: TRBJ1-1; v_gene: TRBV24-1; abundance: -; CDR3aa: CATSEFRGSEAFF; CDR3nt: TGTGCCACCAGTGAATTCAGGGGGTCTGAAGCTTTCTTT
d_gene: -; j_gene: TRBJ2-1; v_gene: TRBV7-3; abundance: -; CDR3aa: CASSLGAGTNEQFF; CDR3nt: TGTGCCAGCAGCTTAGGGGCAGGGACGAATGAGCAGTTCTTC
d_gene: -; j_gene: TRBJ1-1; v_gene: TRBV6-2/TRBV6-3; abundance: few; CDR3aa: CASSYSDGMNTEAFF; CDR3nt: TGTGCCAGCAGTTACTCGGACGGGATGAACACTGAAGCTTTCTTT
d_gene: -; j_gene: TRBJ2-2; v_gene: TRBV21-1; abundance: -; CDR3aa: CASSSLGASWNTGELFF; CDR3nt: TGTGCCAGCAGCTCCCTCGGGGCCAGCTGGAACACCGGGGAGCTGTTTTTT
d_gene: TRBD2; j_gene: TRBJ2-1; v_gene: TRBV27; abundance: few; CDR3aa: CASSLSGTSGYNEQFF; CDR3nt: TGTGCCAGCAGTCTATCCGGGACTAGCGGGTACAATGAGCAGTTCTTC
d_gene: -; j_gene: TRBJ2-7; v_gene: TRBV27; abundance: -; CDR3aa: CASSSDWTAYEQYF; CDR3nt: TGTGCCAGCAGTTCGGATTGGACGGCCTACGAGCAGTACTTC
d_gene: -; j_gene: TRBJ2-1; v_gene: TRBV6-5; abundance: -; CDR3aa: CASSYHNRVIYRYNEQFF; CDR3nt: TGTGCCAGCAGTTACCACAATAGAGTTATCTACCGCTACAATGAGCAGTTCTTC
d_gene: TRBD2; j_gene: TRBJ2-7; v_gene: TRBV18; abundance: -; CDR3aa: CASSSTSGSSHEQYF; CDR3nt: TGTGCCAGCTCTTCGACTAGCGGGAGCAGTCACGAGCAGTACTTC
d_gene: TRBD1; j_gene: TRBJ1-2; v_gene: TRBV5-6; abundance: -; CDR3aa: CASSLVTGGTIYGYTF; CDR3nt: TGTGCCAGCAGCTTGGTGACAGGGGGAACAATTTATGGCTACACCTTC
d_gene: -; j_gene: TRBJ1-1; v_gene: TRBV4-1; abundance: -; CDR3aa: CASDSVTEAFF; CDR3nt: TGCGCCTCCGACTCGGTGACTGAAGCTTTCTTT
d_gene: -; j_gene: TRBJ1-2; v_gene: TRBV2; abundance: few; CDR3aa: CASSDTYGYTF; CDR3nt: TGTGCCAGCAGTGATACCTATGGCTACACCTTC
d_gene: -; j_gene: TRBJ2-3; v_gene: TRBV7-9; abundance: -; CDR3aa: CASKTPAGNTQYF; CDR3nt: TGTGCCAGCAAGACCCCAGCCGGGAATACGCAGTATTTT
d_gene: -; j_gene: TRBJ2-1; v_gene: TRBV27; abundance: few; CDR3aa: CASSYSSVNEQFF; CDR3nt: TGTGCCAGCAGTTATTCCAGCGTCAATGAGCAGTTCTTC
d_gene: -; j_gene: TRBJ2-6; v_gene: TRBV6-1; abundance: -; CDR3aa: CASSELGSGANVLTF; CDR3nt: TGTGCCAGCAGTGAGTTGGGGTCTGGGGCCAACGTCCTGACTTTC
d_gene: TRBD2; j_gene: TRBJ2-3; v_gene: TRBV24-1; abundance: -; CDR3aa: CATSDSGLAGFRTDTQYF; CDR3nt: TGTGCCACCAGTGACTCCGGACTAGCGGGTTTTAGAACAGATACGCAGTATTTT
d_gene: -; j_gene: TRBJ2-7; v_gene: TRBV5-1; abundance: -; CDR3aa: CASSYGKLQGRGYEQYF; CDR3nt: TGCGCCAGCAGCTACGGAAAGCTCCAGGGACGAGGTTACGAGCAGTACTTC
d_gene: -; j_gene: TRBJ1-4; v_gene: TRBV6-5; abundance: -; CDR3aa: CASSYSAAATNEKLFF; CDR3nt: TGTGCCAGCAGTTACTCGGCAGCCGCAACTAATGAAAAACTGTTTTTT
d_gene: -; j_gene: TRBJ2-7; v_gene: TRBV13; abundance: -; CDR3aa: CASSSNLLSGYEQYF; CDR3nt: TGTGCCAGCAGCTCCAACCTACTATCTGGCTACGAGCAGTACTTC
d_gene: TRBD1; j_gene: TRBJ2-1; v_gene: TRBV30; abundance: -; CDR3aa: CAWSGGTGSNNEQFF; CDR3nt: TGTGCCTGGAGTGGCGGGACAGGGTCAAACAATGAGCAGTTCTTC
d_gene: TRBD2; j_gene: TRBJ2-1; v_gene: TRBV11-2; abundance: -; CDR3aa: CASRAGSSGFYNEQFF; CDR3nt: TGTGCCAGCAGGGCGGGGTCTAGCGGGTTTTACAATGAGCAGTTCTTC
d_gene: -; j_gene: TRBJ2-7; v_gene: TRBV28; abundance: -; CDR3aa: CASSFGGSSSYEQYF; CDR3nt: TGTGCCAGCAGTTTTGGGGGATCGAGCTCCTACGAGCAGTACTTC
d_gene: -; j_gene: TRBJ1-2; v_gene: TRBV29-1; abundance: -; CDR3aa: CSATYPGRGGYGYTF; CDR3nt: TGCAGCGCAACTTACCCGGGACGAGGAGGGTATGGCTACACCTTC
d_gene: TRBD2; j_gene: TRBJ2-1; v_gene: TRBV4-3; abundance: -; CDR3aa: CASSRGLAGGSSYNEQFF; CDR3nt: TGCGCCAGCAGCCGCGGACTAGCGGGAGGGAGCTCCTACAATGAGCAGTTCTTC
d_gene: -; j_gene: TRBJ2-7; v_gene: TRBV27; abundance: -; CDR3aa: CASSSVPGSGSSYEQYF; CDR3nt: TGTGCCAGCAGTTCTGTACCGGGTAGCGGTAGCTCCTACGAGCAGTACTTC
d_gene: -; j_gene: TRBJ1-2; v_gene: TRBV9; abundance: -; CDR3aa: CASSVSYSNYGYTF; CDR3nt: TGTGCCAGCAGCGTGTCCTATTCAAACTATGGCTACACCTTC
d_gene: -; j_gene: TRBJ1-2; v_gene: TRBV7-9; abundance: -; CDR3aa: CASSQSFPGDDGYTF; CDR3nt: TGTGCCAGCAGCCAAAGTTTCCCTGGGGACGATGGCTACACCTTC
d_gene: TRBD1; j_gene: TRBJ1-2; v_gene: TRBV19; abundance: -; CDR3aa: CASSIGTGGDGYTF; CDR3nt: TGTGCCAGTAGTATCGGGACAGGGGGCGATGGCTACACCTTC
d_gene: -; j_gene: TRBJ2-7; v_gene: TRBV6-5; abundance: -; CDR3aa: CASSYVASSYEQYF; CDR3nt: TGTGCCAGCAGTTACGTTGCAAGCTCCTACGAGCAGTACTTC
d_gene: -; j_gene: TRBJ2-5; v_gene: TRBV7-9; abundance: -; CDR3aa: CASSLGIQAAYF; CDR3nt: TGTGCCAGCAGCTTAGGGATACAGGCGGCTTACTTC
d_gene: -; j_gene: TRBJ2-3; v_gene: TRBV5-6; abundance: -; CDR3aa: CASSYVNTQYF; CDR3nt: TGTGCCAGCAGCTACGTGAATACGCAGTATTTT
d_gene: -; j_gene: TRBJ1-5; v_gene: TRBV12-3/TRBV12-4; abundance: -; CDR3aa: CASSADGRNQPQHF; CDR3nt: TGTGCCAGCAGTGCCGACGGCCGCAATCAGCCCCAGCATTTT
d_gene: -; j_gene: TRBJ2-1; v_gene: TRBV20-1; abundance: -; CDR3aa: CSARDSYKHEQFF; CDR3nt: TGCAGTGCTAGAGATTCTTACAAGCATGAGCAGTTCTTC